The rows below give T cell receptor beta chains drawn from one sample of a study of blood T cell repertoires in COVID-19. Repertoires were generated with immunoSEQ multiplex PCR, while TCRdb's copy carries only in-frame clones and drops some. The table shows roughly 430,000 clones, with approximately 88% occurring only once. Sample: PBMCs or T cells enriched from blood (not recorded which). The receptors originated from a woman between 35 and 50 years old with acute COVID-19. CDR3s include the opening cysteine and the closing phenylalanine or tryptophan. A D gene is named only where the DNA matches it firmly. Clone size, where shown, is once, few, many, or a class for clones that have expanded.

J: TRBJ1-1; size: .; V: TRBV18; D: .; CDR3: CASSTKADTEAFF; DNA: TGTGCCAGCTCAACTAAGGCCGACACTGAAGCTTTCTTT
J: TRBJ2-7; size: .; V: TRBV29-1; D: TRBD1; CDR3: CSVRTGPVFYEQYF; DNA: TGCAGCGTAAGGACAGGGCCGGTTTTCTACGAGCAGTACTTC
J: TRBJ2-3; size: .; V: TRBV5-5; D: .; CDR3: CASSLDGLGTDTQYF; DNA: TGTGCCAGCAGCTTGGATGGGCTGGGCACAGATACGCAGTATTTT
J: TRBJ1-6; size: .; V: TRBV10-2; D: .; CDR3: CASSVDGGHNSPLHF; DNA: TGCGCCAGCAGTGTGGACGGAGGCCATAATTCACCCCTCCACTTT
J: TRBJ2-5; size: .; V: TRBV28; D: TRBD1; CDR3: CASTLGGTGGIRTQYF; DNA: TGTGCCAGCACCTTAGGGGGGACAGGGGGCATTCGGACCCAGTACTTC
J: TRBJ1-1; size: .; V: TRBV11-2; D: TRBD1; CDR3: CASSLDQGGFNTEAFF; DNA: TGTGCCAGCAGCTTAGATCAGGGGGGATTTAACACTGAAGCTTTCTTT
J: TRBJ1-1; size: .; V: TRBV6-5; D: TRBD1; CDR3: CASRVTGANTEAFF; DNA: TGTGCCAGCAGAGTGACAGGGGCGAACACTGAAGCTTTCTTT
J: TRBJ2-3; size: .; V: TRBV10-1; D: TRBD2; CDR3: CASSEGTSGTDTQYF; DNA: TGCGCCAGCAGTGAGGGGACTAGCGGCACAGATACGCAGTATTTT
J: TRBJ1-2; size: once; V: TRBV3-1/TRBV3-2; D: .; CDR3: CASSQLGGPGVSYTF; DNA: TGTGCCAGCAGCCAATTGGGGGGACCGGGAGTCAGCTACACCTTC
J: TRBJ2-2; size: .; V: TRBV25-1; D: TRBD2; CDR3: CASSPGLATGELFF; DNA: TGTGCCAGCAGTCCGGGACTAGCGACCGGGGAGCTGTTTTTT
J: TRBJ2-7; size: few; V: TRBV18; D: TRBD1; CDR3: CASSPKAPGQHRYEQYF; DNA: TGTGCCAGCTCACCGAAGGCTCCGGGACAGCATCGCTACGAGCAGTACTTC
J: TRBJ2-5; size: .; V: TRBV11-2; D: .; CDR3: CASSLGVEETQYF; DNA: TGTGCCAGCAGCTTGGGCGTTGAAGAGACCCAGTACTTC
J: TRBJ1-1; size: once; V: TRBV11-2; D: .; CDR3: CASRDTAGTPFTEAFF; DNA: TGTGCCAGCAGAGATACGGCCGGGACACCCTTCACTGAAGCTTTCTTT
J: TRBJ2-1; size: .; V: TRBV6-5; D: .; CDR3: CASSYSSGSYNEQFF; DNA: TGTGCCAGCAGTTACTCTAGCGGATCCTACAATGAGCAGTTCTTC
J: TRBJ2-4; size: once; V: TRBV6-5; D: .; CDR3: CASSYTGANIQYF; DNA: TGTGCCAGCAGTTACACAGGCGCGAACATTCAGTACTTC
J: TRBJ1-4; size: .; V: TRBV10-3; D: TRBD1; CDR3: CAISAGGQGYEKLFF; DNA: TGTGCCATCAGCGCCGGGGGACAGGGCTATGAAAAACTGTTTTTT
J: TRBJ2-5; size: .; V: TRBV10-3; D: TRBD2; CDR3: CAISERAGGLETQYF; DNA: TGTGCCATCAGTGAGCGAGCGGGGGGGCTTGAGACCCAGTACTTC
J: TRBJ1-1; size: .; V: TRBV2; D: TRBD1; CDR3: CASSLGQARPLAFF; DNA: TGTGCCAGCAGTCTTGGACAGGCGCGGCCTCTGGCTTTCTTT
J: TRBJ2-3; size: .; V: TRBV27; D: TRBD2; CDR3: CASSLRGGHADTQYF; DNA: TGTGCCAGCAGTTTACGGGGGGGCCACGCAGATACGCAGTATTTT
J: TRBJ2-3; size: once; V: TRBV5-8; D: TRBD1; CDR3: CASSPMGQSLDTQYF; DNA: TGTGCCAGCAGCCCGATGGGACAGAGCTTAGATACGCAGTATTTT
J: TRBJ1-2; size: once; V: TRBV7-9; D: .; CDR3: CASSPTGFGYTF; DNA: TGTGCCAGCAGCCCCACAGGGTTTGGCTACACCTTC
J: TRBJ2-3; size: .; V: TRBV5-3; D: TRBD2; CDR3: CARSLARLAGNTDTQYF; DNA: TGTGCCAGAAGCTTGGCCCGACTAGCGGGGAACACAGATACGCAGTATTTT
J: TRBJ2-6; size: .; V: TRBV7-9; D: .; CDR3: CASSVGSSSGANVLTF; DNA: TGTGCCAGCAGCGTAGGGAGTTCCTCTGGGGCCAACGTCCTGACTTTC
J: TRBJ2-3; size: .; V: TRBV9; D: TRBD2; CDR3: CASSVRLAPDTQYF; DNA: TGTGCCAGCAGCGTTCGACTAGCGCCAGATACGCAGTATTTT
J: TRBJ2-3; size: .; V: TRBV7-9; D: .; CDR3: CASSLIGDTQYF; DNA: TGTGCCAGCAGCTTAATCGGAGATACGCAGTATTTT
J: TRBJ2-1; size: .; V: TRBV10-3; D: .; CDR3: CAISAGYNEQFF; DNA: TGTGCCATCAGTGCCGGGTACAATGAGCAGTTCTTC
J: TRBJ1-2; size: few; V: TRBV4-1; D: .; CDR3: CASSPREDTGYTF; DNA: TGCGCCAGCAGCCCGAGGGAAGACACGGGCTACACCTTC
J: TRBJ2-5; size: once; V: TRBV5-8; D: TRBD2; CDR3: CASSLGLAGSLGETQYF; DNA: TGTGCCAGCAGCCTCGGACTAGCGGGGTCTCTAGGGGAGACCCAGTACTTC
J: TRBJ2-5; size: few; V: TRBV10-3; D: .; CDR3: CAISVAGQETQYF; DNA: TGTGCCATCAGTGTTGCGGGGCAAGAGACCCAGTACTTC
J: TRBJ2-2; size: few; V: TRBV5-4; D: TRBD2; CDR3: CASSLRTSGGELFF; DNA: TGTGCCAGCAGCCTCCGGACTAGCGGGGGGGAGCTGTTTTTT
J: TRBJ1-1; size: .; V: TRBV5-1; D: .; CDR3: CASSTSGKGQTEAFF; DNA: TGCGCCAGCAGCACCTCCGGGAAGGGTCAGACTGAAGCTTTCTTT
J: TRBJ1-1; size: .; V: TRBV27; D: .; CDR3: CASSLSGRGGTEAFF; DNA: TGTGCCAGCAGTTTATCAGGGCGGGGTGGCACTGAAGCTTTCTTT
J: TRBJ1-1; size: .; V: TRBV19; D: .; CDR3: CASSMRQGNTEAFF; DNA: TGTGCCAGTAGTATGCGGCAGGGGAACACTGAAGCTTTCTTT
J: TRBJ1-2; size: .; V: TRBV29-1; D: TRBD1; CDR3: CSVERDRGGRGYGYTF; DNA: TGCAGCGTTGAAAGGGACAGGGGAGGTCGGGGTTATGGCTACACCTTC
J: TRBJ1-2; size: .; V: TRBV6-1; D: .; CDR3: CASSEAGRSGGYTF; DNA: TGTGCCAGCAGTGAAGCGGGGCGTTCGGGTGGCTACACCTTC
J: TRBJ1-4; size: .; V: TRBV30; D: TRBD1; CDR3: CAWRDRGQGNEKLFF; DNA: TGTGCCTGGAGAGACCGGGGACAGGGAAATGAAAAACTGTTTTTT
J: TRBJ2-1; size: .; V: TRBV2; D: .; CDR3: CASSRTYLYNEQFF; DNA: TGTGCCAGCAGCAGGACTTACCTCTACAATGAGCAGTTCTTC
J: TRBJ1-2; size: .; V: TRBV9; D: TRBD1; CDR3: CASSASGQGDYGYTF; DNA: TGTGCCAGCAGCGCGAGCGGACAGGGGGACTATGGCTACACCTTC
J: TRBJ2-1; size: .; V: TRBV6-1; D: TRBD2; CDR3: CASSGLAGSSYNEQFF; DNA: TGTGCCAGCAGTGGACTAGCGGGGAGCTCCTACAATGAGCAGTTCTTC
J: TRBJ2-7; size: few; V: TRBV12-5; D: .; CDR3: CASGSQAPYEQYF; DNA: TGTGCTAGTGGTTCTCAGGCGCCCTACGAGCAGTACTTC
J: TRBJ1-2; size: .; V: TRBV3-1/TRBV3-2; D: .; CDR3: CASSHNRVGYGYTF; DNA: TGTGCCAGCAGCCACAACAGGGTAGGGTATGGCTACACCTTC
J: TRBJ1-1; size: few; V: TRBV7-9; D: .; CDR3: CASSPHKGPAMYTEAFF; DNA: TGTGCCAGCAGCCCCCACAAGGGGCCGGCTATGTACACTGAAGCTTTCTTT
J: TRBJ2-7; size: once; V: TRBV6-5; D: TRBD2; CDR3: CATLTSGGPGEQYF; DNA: TGTGCCACCCTAACTAGCGGGGGACCTGGCGAGCAGTACTTC
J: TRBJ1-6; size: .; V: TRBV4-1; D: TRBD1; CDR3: CASSQFDRGNSPLHF; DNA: TGCGCCAGCAGTCAGTTTGACAGGGGTAATTCACCCCTCCACTTT
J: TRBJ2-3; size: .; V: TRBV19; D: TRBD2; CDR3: CASSMTSGGAGDTQYF; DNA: TGTGCCAGTAGTATGACTAGCGGGGGGGCAGGAGATACGCAGTATTTT
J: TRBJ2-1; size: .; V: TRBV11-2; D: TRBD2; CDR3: CASSPGTTPSEQFF; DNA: TGTGCCAGCAGCCCCGGGACTACCCCTAGTGAGCAGTTCTTC
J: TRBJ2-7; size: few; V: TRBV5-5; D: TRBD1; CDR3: CASSLSSGQGSYEQYF; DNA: TGTGCCAGCAGCTTGAGTTCGGGACAGGGCTCCTACGAGCAGTACTTC
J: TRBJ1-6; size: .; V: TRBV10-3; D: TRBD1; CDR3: CAIRDGTDNSPLHF; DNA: TGTGCCATCAGGGACGGGACAGATAATTCACCCCTCCACTTT